The entry below describes one TCR beta chain. The data stem from a study of brain T cells in children with intractable seizures. Assay: immunoSEQ multiplex PCR; the TCRdb copy retains only in-frame clones and omits some. The sample includes about 340,000 clones, about 93% of them seen just once. The sample's time point: blood from clinic visit 5 months post-surgery; TSC patient then seizure free. This CDR3 has 14 amino acids. Germline V lookup: CDR1 SNHLY, CDR2 FYNNEI. Trimming stripped 7 bases from V and 0 bases from J, with 12 bases between. This sample comprised peripheral blood, obtained less than 6 months after surgery. The sequence came from a boy under two years old with tuberous sclerosis and intractable seizures. The chain recombines TRBV2 with TRBJ1-1; D is undetermined. DNA of the CDR3: TGTGCCAGCATGCAGAGGCGATTGAACACTGAAGCTTTCTTT. Protein product: CASMQRRLNTEAFF.